A selection of T cell receptor beta chains follows, all from one sample in a study of blood T cell repertoires in COVID-19. Only in-frame clones appear in the TCRdb table, and some are missing; sequencing was by immunoSEQ multiplex PCR. The sample lists around 84,000 clones, about 88% seen once, with 8% in the top ten. Sequencing was performed on peripheral blood. These receptors were taken from a man older than 75 with active or convalescent COVID-19. Each CDR3 is given with its conserved first and last residue.

CDR3 protein	V gene	J gene
CASSLGTGYYGYTF	TRBV7-9	TRBJ1-2
CASNQQGLDTEAFF	TRBV9	TRBJ1-1
CASSSGLAGGFGKDTQYF	TRBV5-8	TRBJ2-3
CASIALGGSSDTQYF	TRBV6-5	TRBJ2-3
CASSLAPLEQFF	TRBV7-2	TRBJ2-1
CASSVSGQRANTF	TRBV19	TRBJ1-2
CASSSGTSVNEQFF	TRBV7-2	TRBJ2-1
CASSYSAGGSTDTQYF	TRBV6-2/TRBV6-3	TRBJ2-3
CASTWTGGSTQYF	TRBV7-9	TRBJ2-5
CASSRGTGRSNQPQHF	TRBV2	TRBJ1-5
CASSSQVPYGYTF	TRBV7-8	TRBJ1-2
CASSEFGGSVEQFF	TRBV6-1	TRBJ2-1
CASSPPTGVELGYTF	TRBV5-6	TRBJ1-2
CASSQQGVLGGYTF	TRBV14	TRBJ1-2
CASSQSGGLSFYNEQFF	TRBV23-1	TRBJ2-1
CASSINVAGSDTQYF	TRBV19	TRBJ2-3
CASGLVLVPGQMNTGELFF	TRBV12-5	TRBJ2-2
CASSFWGGVPNEQFF	TRBV5-8	TRBJ2-1
CASRVRGPLDSPLHF	TRBV6-5	TRBJ1-6
CASSVGGAPGGELFF	TRBV7-3	TRBJ2-2
CASSEGGRHQPQHF	TRBV2	TRBJ1-5
CASSFSTSTDTQYF	TRBV5-1	TRBJ2-3
CASREGGAQPQHF	TRBV27	TRBJ1-5
CASNNRDRGTDTQYF	TRBV11-3	TRBJ2-3
CASSLVPGTGTDNEQFF	TRBV5-1	TRBJ2-1
CASKRVTGNTIYF	TRBV2	TRBJ1-3
CATSSRVSNYGYTF	TRBV24-1	TRBJ1-2
CASSPGQGSSYNEQFF	TRBV4-1	TRBJ2-1
CASSLSGGDSPLHF	TRBV11-2	TRBJ1-6
CASSSGTGRYYGYTF	TRBV5-8	TRBJ1-2
CASSPTVGANVLTF	TRBV7-2	TRBJ2-6
CASSPRGLEYNEQFF	TRBV9	TRBJ2-1
CASSLGDSPWATGRTDTQYF	TRBV5-5	TRBJ2-3
CASSPLGFGELFF	TRBV5-1	TRBJ2-2
CASSEAGSSYNEQFF	TRBV2	TRBJ2-1
CASSSGGITEAFF	TRBV5-1	TRBJ1-1
CASSWEGPSVDTQYF	TRBV11-3	TRBJ2-3
CASSPRRDSAGDTQYF	TRBV18	TRBJ2-3
CASKVSPTGNQPQHF	TRBV6-6	TRBJ1-5
CASRREVTDTQYF	TRBV5-4	TRBJ2-3
CASGARDQHNEQFF	TRBV6-5	TRBJ2-1
CATSKTGFQPQHF	TRBV15	TRBJ1-5
CASSPIPGQAGETQYF	TRBV7-3	TRBJ2-5
CASSLKDYYGYTF	TRBV7-2	TRBJ1-2
CASRRPGQGDEKLFF	TRBV19	TRBJ1-4
CASSLQGNTDTQYF	TRBV7-9	TRBJ2-3
CATSDPRAGEKLFF	TRBV24-1	TRBJ1-4
CASSEWSPKVGTGELFF	TRBV25-1	TRBJ2-2
CSVIRTGGNTIYF	TRBV29-1	TRBJ1-3
CATSRGWEEKLFF	TRBV7-9	TRBJ1-4